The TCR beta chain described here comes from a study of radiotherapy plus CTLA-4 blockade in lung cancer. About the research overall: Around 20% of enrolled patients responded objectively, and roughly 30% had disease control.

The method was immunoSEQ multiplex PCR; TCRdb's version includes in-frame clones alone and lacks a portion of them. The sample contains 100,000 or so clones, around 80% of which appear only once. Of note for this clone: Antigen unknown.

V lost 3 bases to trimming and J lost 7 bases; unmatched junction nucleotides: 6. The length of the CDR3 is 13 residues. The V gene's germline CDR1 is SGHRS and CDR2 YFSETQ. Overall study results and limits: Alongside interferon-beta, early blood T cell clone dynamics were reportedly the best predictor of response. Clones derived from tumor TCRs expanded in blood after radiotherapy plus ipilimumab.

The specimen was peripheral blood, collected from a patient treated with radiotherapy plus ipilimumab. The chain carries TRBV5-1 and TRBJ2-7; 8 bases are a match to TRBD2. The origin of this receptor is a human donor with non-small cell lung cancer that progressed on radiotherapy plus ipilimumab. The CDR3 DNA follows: TGCGCCAGCAGCTCCGGGACTAGTGGTGAGCAGTACTTC. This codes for CASSSGTSGEQYF.